A selection of T cell receptor beta chains follows, all from one sample in a study of blood T cell repertoires in COVID-19. Measured with immunoSEQ multiplex PCR; TCRdb has only the in-frame clones, and not every one. The sample contains some 200,000 clones, roughly 86% of which appear only once. The material sequenced was peripheral blood. The receptor source for this set is a man aged 70-80 years with acute or convalescent COVID-19. The CDR3 runs from the conserved cysteine through the conserved F or W. A D gene is named only where the DNA matches it firmly. For some rows the clone size is stated as once, few or many, or as a class when expanded; others skip it.

clone_size | j_call | v_call | d_call | cdr3_aa | cdr3_nt
- | TRBJ1-1 | TRBV5-5 | - | CASSSGVDTEAFF | TGTGCCAGCAGCTCAGGGGTGGACACTGAAGCTTTCTTT
once | TRBJ1-2 | TRBV27 | TRBD1 | CASRKQGSADYGYTF | TGTGCCAGCAGAAAACAGGGGAGTGCGGACTATGGCTACACCTTC
- | TRBJ2-7 | TRBV4-3 | - | CASSRDISYEQYF | TGCGCCAGCAGCCGGGACATAAGTTACGAGCAGTACTTC
- | TRBJ2-2 | TRBV4-3 | - | CASSYGQLNTGELFF | TGCGCCAGCAGTTACGGACAGTTAAACACCGGGGAGCTGTTTTTT
- | TRBJ2-7 | TRBV5-6 | - | CASSLGGQRHEQYF | TGTGCCAGCAGCTTGGGAGGACAGCGCCACGAGCAGTACTTC
- | TRBJ2-5 | TRBV10-3 | TRBD1 | CAISEGQGKGLGETQYF | TGTGCCATCAGTGAAGGACAGGGAAAGGGGTTGGGGGAGACCCAGTACTTC
- | TRBJ2-7 | TRBV6-2/TRBV6-3 | - | CASSYIAGTYEQYF | TGTGCCAGCAGTTACATCGCGGGAACGTACGAGCAGTACTTC
- | TRBJ1-1 | TRBV5-4 | TRBD1 | CASSSGQVGVGTEAFF | TGTGCCAGCAGCTCTGGACAGGTGGGTGTAGGCACTGAAGCTTTCTTT
- | TRBJ2-5 | TRBV30 | - | CAYVPGSTETQYF | TGTGCCTACGTTCCGGGGTCAACAGAGACCCAGTACTTC
- | TRBJ1-2 | TRBV10-1 | - | CASSEATTYGYTF | TGCGCCAGCAGTGAGGCGACAACATATGGCTACACCTTC
- | TRBJ2-3 | TRBV5-1 | - | CASSFRGPTDTQYF | TGCGCCAGCAGCTTCCGCGGCCCCACAGATACGCAGTATTTT
- | TRBJ2-7 | TRBV27 | - | CASRTPYEQYF | TGTGCCAGCAGGACACCCTACGAGCAGTACTTC
- | TRBJ2-1 | TRBV6-1 | - | CASSEFEGYSYNEQFF | TGTGCCAGCAGTGAATTTGAGGGCTACTCCTACAATGAGCAGTTCTTC
- | TRBJ2-2 | TRBV9 | TRBD1 | CASTRTGNTGELFF | TGTGCCAGCACTAGGACAGGGAACACCGGGGAGCTGTTTTTT
once | TRBJ2-5 | TRBV7-2 | - | CASSLVWTEETQYF | TGTGCCAGCAGCTTAGTGTGGACAGAAGAGACCCAGTACTTC
- | TRBJ2-3 | TRBV19 | TRBD2 | CASSIDKTSGGADTQYF | TGTGCCAGTAGTATAGATAAGACTAGCGGGGGTGCAGATACGCAGTATTTT
once | TRBJ2-7 | TRBV30 | TRBD2 | CAWPPLAATYEQYF | TGTGCCTGGCCCCCCCTAGCGGCGACCTACGAGCAGTACTTC
- | TRBJ2-5 | TRBV7-2 | - | CASQRTGLETQYF | TGTGCCAGCCAAAGAACAGGGCTGGAGACCCAGTACTTC
- | TRBJ1-6 | TRBV5-6 | TRBD1 | CASSTGQTNSPLHF | TGTGCCAGCAGCACGGGACAGACTAATTCACCCCTCCACTTT
- | TRBJ2-5 | TRBV9 | - | CASSVASVETQYF | TGTGCCAGCAGCGTAGCCTCGGTTGAGACCCAGTACTTC
- | TRBJ2-3 | TRBV4-3 | - | CASSQDSISSDTQYF | TGCGCCAGCAGCCAAGATTCGATTAGCTCCGATACGCAGTATTTT
few | TRBJ2-7 | TRBV7-8 | TRBD1 | CASSWDSRYEQYF | TGTGCCAGCAGCTGGGACAGTCGTTACGAGCAGTACTTC
- | TRBJ2-2 | TRBV7-3 | - | CASSFRNTGELFF | TGTGCCAGCAGCTTCAGAAACACCGGGGAGCTGTTTTTT
- | TRBJ2-1 | TRBV24-1 | TRBD1 | CATSGRNRGHNEQFF | TGTGCCACCAGTGGAAGGAACAGGGGCCACAATGAGCAGTTCTTC
once | TRBJ1-5 | TRBV30 | - | CAWSTGYTNQPQHF | TGTGCCTGGAGTACAGGGTATACCAATCAGCCCCAGCATTTT
once | TRBJ2-1 | TRBV11-2 | - | CASSLGSAGSRNEQFF | TGTGCCAGCAGCTTAGGTTCGGCGGGGAGCAGGAATGAGCAGTTCTTC
- | TRBJ1-2 | TRBV6-6 | - | CASSYSRGYTF | TGTGCCAGCAGTTACTCGCGGGGCTACACCTTC
- | TRBJ1-2 | TRBV29-1 | - | CSAIQENYGYTF | TGCAGCGCGATACAGGAAAACTATGGCTACACCTTC
- | TRBJ1-4 | TRBV4-3 | - | CASSLSGVFTPNEKLFF | TGCGCCAGCAGCCTCTCTGGAGTTTTCACGCCTAATGAAAAACTGTTTTTT
- | TRBJ2-1 | TRBV5-5 | TRBD2 | CASSSVLAGAGEQFF | TGTGCCAGCAGCTCTGTCCTAGCGGGAGCGGGTGAGCAGTTCTTC
- | TRBJ2-2 | TRBV28 | - | CASSSTGFAGGELFF | TGTGCCAGCAGTTCTACAGGTTTTGCTGGCGGGGAGCTGTTTTTT
- | TRBJ2-3 | TRBV6-1 | TRBD2 | CASSEARGSGRRTDTQYF | TGTGCCAGCAGTGAAGCGAGGGGTAGCGGGAGGAGGACAGATACGCAGTATTTT
- | TRBJ2-1 | TRBV5-1 | - | CASRPQQGNEQFF | TGCGCCAGCAGACCCCAACAGGGCAATGAGCAGTTCTTC
- | TRBJ2-1 | TRBV4-1 | TRBD1 | CASSGSDRDEFF | TGCGCCAGCAGCGGGAGCGACAGGGACGAGTTCTTC
- | TRBJ2-7 | TRBV6-5 | TRBD1 | CASSYSWTGGLEQYF | TGTGCCAGCAGTTACTCCTGGACAGGGGGTCTAGAGCAGTACTTC
once | TRBJ1-4 | TRBV7-9 | TRBD1 | CASSLAARTGGNEKLFF | TGTGCCAGCAGCTTAGCCGCACGGACAGGGGGCAATGAAAAACTGTTTTTT
- | TRBJ1-5 | TRBV19 | TRBD1 | CASTDREDQPQHF | TGTGCCAGTACCGACAGGGAAGATCAGCCCCAGCATTTT
- | TRBJ1-5 | TRBV7-7 | - | CASSPSVGNQPQHF | TGTGCCAGCAGCCCCAGTGTGGGCAATCAGCCCCAGCATTTT
- | TRBJ2-6 | TRBV28 | - | CASSRPQGSGANVLTF | TGTGCCAGCAGCAGACCCCAGGGCTCTGGGGCCAACGTCCTGACTTTC
- | TRBJ1-3 | TRBV9 | - | CASSPVFYSTGSGNTIYF | TGTGCCAGCAGCCCAGTCTTTTACTCCACGGGCTCTGGAAACACCATATATTTT
- | TRBJ2-3 | TRBV19 | - | CATATGYTHNTQYF | TGTGCCACCGCGACAGGCTATACACACAATACGCAGTATTTT
few | TRBJ1-6 | TRBV27 | - | CASSQGPYSPLHF | TGTGCCAGCAGCCAGGGCCCATATTCACCCCTCCACTTT
once | TRBJ1-6 | TRBV25-1 | - | CASSATGRESPLHF | TGTGCCAGCAGTGCAACAGGGCGTGAGTCACCCCTCCACTTT
- | TRBJ2-7 | TRBV6-2/TRBV6-3 | - | CASSHGHYEQYF | TGTGCCAGCAGCCACGGACACTACGAGCAGTACTTC
- | TRBJ2-1 | TRBV7-3 | - | CASSLKGGNEQFF | TGTGCCAGCAGCTTAAAAGGAGGGAATGAGCAGTTCTTC
- | TRBJ1-2 | TRBV11-3 | TRBD1 | CASSSTGGFGYTF | TGTGCCAGCAGCTCGACAGGGGGCTTTGGCTACACCTTC
- | TRBJ2-1 | TRBV6-6 | - | CASRFGRGASDNEQFF | TGTGCCAGCAGATTCGGTCGGGGGGCCTCCGACAATGAGCAGTTCTTC
- | TRBJ2-3 | TRBV29-1 | TRBD2 | CSVERGGTDTQYF | TGCAGCGTTGAGCGGGGGGGCACAGATACGCAGTATTTT
once | TRBJ1-4 | TRBV27 | TRBD1 | CASSLSTGAPNEKLFF | TGTGCCAGCAGTTTATCGACAGGGGCCCCCAATGAAAAACTGTTTTTT
- | TRBJ2-1 | TRBV4-3 | - | CASSQVTADEQFF | TGCGCCAGCAGCCAAGTAACTGCGGATGAGCAGTTCTTC
- | TRBJ2-5 | TRBV24-1 | TRBD2 | CATSGHLSGLAGGLETQYF | TGTGCCACCAGTGGCCACCTATCGGGACTAGCGGGGGGTTTAGAGACCCAGTACTTC